The rows below give T cell receptor beta chains drawn from one sample of a study of shared clonotypes between healthy human individuals. Here immunoSEQ multiplex PCR was the method, and the copy in TCRdb shows in-frame clones only, minus some. Of over a million clones in the sample, approximately 97% were seen once. Sequenced sample: naive CD4+ T cells sorted from blood. These TCRs come from a man younger than 40 in good health. The CDR3 runs from the conserved cysteine through the conserved F or W. Fields, in order: D gene, J gene, clone size, V gene, CDR3 protein, CDR3 DNA. A D gene is named only where the DNA matches it firmly. Clone size, where shown, is once, few, many, or a class for clones that have expanded.

>-|TRBJ2-7|once|TRBV28
CASSQTGRDEQYF
TGTGCCAGCAGTCAAACGGGCAGGGACGAGCAGTACTTC
>TRBD2|TRBJ2-1|-|TRBV7-3
CASSSHQLAGGFYNEQFF
TGTGCCAGCAGCTCACACCAATTAGCGGGAGGCTTCTACAATGAGCAGTTCTTC
>TRBD2|TRBJ2-1|-|TRBV5-4
CASSFGTSGSYEQFF
TGTGCCAGCAGCTTTGGGACTAGCGGGAGTTATGAGCAGTTCTTC
>TRBD1|TRBJ2-7|-|TRBV28
CASPPRGMSYEQYF
TGTGCCAGCCCGCCCAGGGGGATGTCCTACGAGCAGTACTTC
>TRBD1|TRBJ2-7|-|TRBV6-1
CASSRQGSSYEQYF
TGTGCCAGCAGTCGACAGGGGTCTTCCTACGAGCAGTACTTC
>TRBD1|TRBJ2-7|once|TRBV5-1
CASSLAGTGSDYEQYF
TGCGCCAGCAGCTTGGCCGGGACAGGGAGTGACTACGAGCAGTACTTC
>TRBD2|TRBJ2-3|-|TRBV27
CASSLSGRGGYTDTQYF
TGTGCCAGCAGTTTATCAGGGCGCGGGGGTTACACAGATACGCAGTATTTT
>TRBD1|TRBJ2-7|-|TRBV9
CASSVGGTGYYEQYF
TGTGCCAGCAGCGTAGGCGGGACAGGGTATTACGAGCAGTACTTC
>-|TRBJ2-3|-|TRBV19
CASSAGQPSTDTQYF
TGTGCCAGTAGTGCGGGACAACCTAGCACAGATACGCAGTATTTT
>-|TRBJ2-7|-|TRBV5-6
CASSLAGKEQYF
TGTGCCAGCAGCTTGGCGGGTAAGGAGCAGTACTTC
>TRBD2|TRBJ2-7|-|TRBV14
CASSQAVLASGSEQYF
TGTGCCAGCAGCCAAGCAGTTTTGGCTAGCGGGAGCGAGCAGTACTTC
>-|TRBJ2-1|-|TRBV5-6
CASSLRRLNEQFF
TGTGCCAGCAGCTTGCGTCGCCTCAATGAGCAGTTCTTC
>-|TRBJ2-5|-|TRBV5-1
CASSFKRQETQYF
TGCGCCAGCAGCTTCAAACGGCAAGAGACCCAGTACTTC
>-|TRBJ1-4|-|TRBV7-9
CASSLMEGPNEKLFF
TGTGCCAGCAGCTTAATGGAGGGACCTAATGAAAAACTGTTTTTT
>-|TRBJ2-7|-|TRBV10-3
CAISHSSYEQYF
TGTGCCATCAGTCACAGCTCCTACGAGCAGTACTTC
>-|TRBJ1-4|-|TRBV5-1
CASHTLPGGTNEKLFF
TGCGCCAGCCATACTCTCCCGGGTGGAACTAATGAAAAACTGTTTTTT
>-|TRBJ2-5|-|TRBV9
CASSVGLSETQYF
TGTGCCAGCAGCGTAGGACTGTCGGAGACCCAGTACTTC
>TRBD2|TRBJ2-7|-|TRBV7-8
CASSLGPSGASYEQYF
TGTGCCAGCAGCTTGGGGCCTAGCGGGGCGAGCTACGAGCAGTACTTC
>-|TRBJ1-2|-|TRBV19
CASSIQFGLDSYGYTF
TGTGCCAGTAGTATTCAATTTGGACTAGACAGCTATGGCTACACCTTC
>-|TRBJ2-7|-|TRBV29-1
CSVEGQTSYEQYF
TGCAGCGTTGAGGGACAAACCTCCTACGAGCAGTACTTC
>-|TRBJ1-3|-|TRBV7-9
CASSPWPGDSGNTIYF
TGTGCCAGCAGCCCTTGGCCAGGGGACTCTGGAAACACCATATATTTT
>TRBD1|TRBJ2-7|-|TRBV9
CASSVDRGQGEQYF
TGTGCCAGCAGCGTGGACAGGGGGCAGGGCGAGCAGTACTTC
>-|TRBJ2-7|-|TRBV14
CASSRLYGSYEQYF
TGTGCCAGCAGCCGCCTCTACGGGTCCTACGAGCAGTACTTC
>-|TRBJ1-4|once|TRBV19
CASSIVGPNEKLFF
TGTGCCAGTAGTATTGTAGGGCCTAATGAAAAACTGTTTTTT
>-|TRBJ2-7|-|TRBV5-1
CASSLEGTQVYEQYF
TGCGCCAGCAGCTTGGAAGGGACGCAGGTCTACGAGCAGTACTTC
>TRBD2|TRBJ2-1|-|TRBV7-3
CASSVGTKNEQFF
TGTGCCAGCAGCGTGGGGACTAAGAATGAGCAGTTCTTC
>-|TRBJ1-4|-|TRBV5-4
CASSWDFNEKLFF
TGTGCCAGCAGTTGGGACTTTAATGAAAAACTGTTTTTT
>-|TRBJ2-5|once|TRBV2
CASSPRRGQETQYF
TGTGCCAGCAGTCCCCGGCGGGGCCAAGAGACCCAGTACTTC
>TRBD2|TRBJ2-3|-|TRBV6-1
CASSGTSGRRDTQYF
TGTGCCAGCAGTGGGACTAGCGGGAGGCGGGATACGCAGTATTTT
>-|TRBJ2-3|-|TRBV11-2
CASSPGGRGGTDTQYF
TGTGCCAGCAGCCCAGGGGGGAGAGGGGGCACAGATACGCAGTATTTT
>TRBD1|TRBJ2-7|-|TRBV30
CAWSGQGALPRSSYEQYF
TGTGCCTGGAGTGGGCAGGGGGCGCTTCCTAGGAGCTCCTACGAGCAGTACTTC
>-|TRBJ2-1|few|TRBV9
CASSDRAYNEQFF
TGTGCCAGCAGCGATAGAGCCTACAATGAGCAGTTCTTC
>-|TRBJ2-5|-|TRBV5-5
CASSRGSGETQYF
TGTGCCAGCAGCAGAGGGTCTGGAGAGACCCAGTACTTC
>-|TRBJ2-2|-|TRBV7-9
CASSLLSGLLQGWPGELFF
TGTGCCAGCAGCTTACTGTCGGGACTCCTACAGGGGTGGCCCGGGGAGCTGTTTTTT
>-|TRBJ2-7|-|TRBV30
CAWKTGTTTYEQYF
TGTGCCTGGAAAACCGGGACAACCACCTACGAGCAGTACTTC
>-|TRBJ2-2|-|TRBV5-1
CASSLGGQRTGELFF
TGCGCCAGCAGCTTGGGGGGGCAAAGGACCGGGGAGCTGTTTTTT
>TRBD1|TRBJ2-7|once|TRBV5-6
CASSFYRGGSEQYF
TGTGCCAGCAGCTTTTACAGGGGCGGTTCCGAGCAGTACTTC
>-|TRBJ2-6|-|TRBV18
CASSTANSGANVLTF
TGTGCCAGCTCGACAGCGAACTCTGGGGCCAACGTCCTGACTTTC
>-|TRBJ2-7|-|TRBV19
CASSMSPYEQYF
TGTGCCAGTAGTATGTCCCCCTACGAGCAGTACTTC
>TRBD1|TRBJ1-3|-|TRBV5-5
CASSLWDRGNTIYF
TGTGCCAGCAGCCTGTGGGACAGAGGAAACACCATATATTTT
>-|TRBJ2-7|-|TRBV15
CATSREGGGVSSYEQYF
TGTGCCACCAGCAGAGAGGGGGGTGGAGTTAGCTCCTACGAGCAGTACTTC